The 3 T cell receptor beta chains presented below share a single source sample, sequenced in a study of blood T cell repertoires in COVID-19. The protocol was immunoSEQ multiplex PCR, while the TCRdb copy is restricted to in-frame clones and leaves out a portion. The sample lists some 350,000 clones; about 90% were seen once. The sample consisted of PBMCs or T cells enriched from blood (not recorded which). Every receptor here comes from a woman in her 30s who had recovered from COVID-19.

This chain joins TRBV20-1 and TRBJ1-2; possible D gene TRBD1, 5 bases. CDR1 DFQATT and CDR2 SNEGSKA come from the germline V gene (reference sequence). V was clipped by 3 bases and J by 4 bases, with 18 bases between them. This CDR3 spans 15 amino acids. Here the CDR3 DNA reads TGCAGTGCTAGTGACGCGGGGGGAGGAGGCTATGGCTACACCTTC. Translated: CSASDAGGGGYGYTF.

This clone was counted once. The V gene is TRBV5-4, the J gene TRBJ2-5; 9 bases are a match to TRBD1. The V gene's germline CDR1 is SGHNT and CDR2 YYREEE (reference sequence). Trimming cost V 4 bases and J 4 bases; bases outside gene matches: 8. This CDR3 region has 15 residues. The CDR3 is CASSPGTGTRETQYF. CDR3 DNA sequence: TGTGCCAGCAGCCCCGGGACAGGGACTCGAGAGACCCAGTACTTC.

The V and J genes are TRBV5-1 and TRBJ1-5; 7 positions agree with TRBD1. V shed 4 bases, J shed 4 bases, and the junction held 8 bases outside the gene matches. The CDR3 has 15 residues. Looked up from germline, CDR1 is SGHRS and CDR2 is YFSETQ. In DNA form, the CDR3 reads TGCGCCAGCAGCCCCGGACAGGAAAAAAATCAGCCCCAGCATTTT. Its protein is CASSPGQEKNQPQHF.